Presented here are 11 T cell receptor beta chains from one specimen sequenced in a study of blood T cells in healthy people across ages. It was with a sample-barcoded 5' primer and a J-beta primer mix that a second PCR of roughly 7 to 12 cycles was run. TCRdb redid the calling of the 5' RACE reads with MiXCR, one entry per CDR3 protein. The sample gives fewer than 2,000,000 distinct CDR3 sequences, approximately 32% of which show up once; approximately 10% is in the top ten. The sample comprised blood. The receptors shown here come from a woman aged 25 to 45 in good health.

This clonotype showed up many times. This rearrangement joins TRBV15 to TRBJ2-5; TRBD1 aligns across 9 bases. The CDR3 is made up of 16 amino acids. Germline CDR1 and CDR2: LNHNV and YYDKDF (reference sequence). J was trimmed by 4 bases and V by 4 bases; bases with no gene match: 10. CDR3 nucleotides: TGTGCCACCAGCATACGGACAGGGGAGATGGGAGAGACCCAGTACTTC. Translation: CATSIRTGEMGETQYF.

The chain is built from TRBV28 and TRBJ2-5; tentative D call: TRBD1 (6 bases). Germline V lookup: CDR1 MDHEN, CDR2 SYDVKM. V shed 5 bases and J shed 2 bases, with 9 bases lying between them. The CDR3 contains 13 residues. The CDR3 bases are TGTGCCAGCAGTCACCAGGGGCAAGAGACCCAGTACTTC. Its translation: CASSHQGQETQYF.

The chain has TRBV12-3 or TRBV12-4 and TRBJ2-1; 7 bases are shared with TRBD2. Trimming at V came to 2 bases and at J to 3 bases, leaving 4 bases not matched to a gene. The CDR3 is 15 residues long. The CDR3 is CASSLSASGYNEQFF. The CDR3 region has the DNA TGTGCCAGCAGTTTATCGGCTAGCGGCTACAATGAGCAGTTCTTC.

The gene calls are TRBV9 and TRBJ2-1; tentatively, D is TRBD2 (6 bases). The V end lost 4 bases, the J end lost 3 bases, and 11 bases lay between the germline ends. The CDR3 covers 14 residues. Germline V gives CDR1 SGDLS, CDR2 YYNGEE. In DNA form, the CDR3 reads TGTGCCAGCAGCCCATTCGGGGGCTACAATGAGCAGTTCTTC. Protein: CASSPFGGYNEQFF. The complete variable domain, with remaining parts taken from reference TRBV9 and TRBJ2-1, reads DSGVTQTPKHLITATGQRVTLRCSPRSGDLSVYWYQQSLDQGLQFLIQYYNGEERAKGNILERFSAQQFPDLHSELNLSSLELGDSALYFCASSPFGGYNEQFFGPGTRLTVL.

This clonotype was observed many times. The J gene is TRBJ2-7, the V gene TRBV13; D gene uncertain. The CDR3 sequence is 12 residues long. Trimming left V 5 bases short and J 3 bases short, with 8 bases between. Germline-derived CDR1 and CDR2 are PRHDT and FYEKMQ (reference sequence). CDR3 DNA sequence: TGTGCCAGCAGCCAGGACGACTACGAGCAGTACTTC. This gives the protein CASSQDDYEQYF.

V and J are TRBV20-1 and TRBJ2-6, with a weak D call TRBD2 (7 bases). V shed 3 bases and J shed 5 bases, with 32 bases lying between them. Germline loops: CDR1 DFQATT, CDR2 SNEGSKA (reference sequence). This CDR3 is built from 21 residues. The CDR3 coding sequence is TGCAGTGCTAGTGCGTCCGGGGGGCAGAAAGGTTCGGGCCTCAGGGCCAACGTCCTGACTTTC. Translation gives CSASASGGQKGSGLRANVLTF.

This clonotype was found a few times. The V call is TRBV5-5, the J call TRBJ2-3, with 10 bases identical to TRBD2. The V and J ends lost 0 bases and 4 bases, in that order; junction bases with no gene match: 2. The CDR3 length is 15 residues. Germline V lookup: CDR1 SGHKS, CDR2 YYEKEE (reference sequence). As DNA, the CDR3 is TGTGCCAGCAGCTTGGAAGCGGGAGGGGCAGATACGCAGTATTTT. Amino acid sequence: CASSLEAGGADTQYF.

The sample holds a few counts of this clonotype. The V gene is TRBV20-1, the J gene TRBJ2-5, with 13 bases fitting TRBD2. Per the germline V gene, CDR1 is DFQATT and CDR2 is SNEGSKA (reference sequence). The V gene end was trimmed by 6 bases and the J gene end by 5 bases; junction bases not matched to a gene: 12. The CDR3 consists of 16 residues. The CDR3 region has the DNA TGCAGTGCAGGACTAGCGGGGGATCTCGTCGGCGAGACCCAGTACTTC. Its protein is CSAGLAGDLVGETQYF.

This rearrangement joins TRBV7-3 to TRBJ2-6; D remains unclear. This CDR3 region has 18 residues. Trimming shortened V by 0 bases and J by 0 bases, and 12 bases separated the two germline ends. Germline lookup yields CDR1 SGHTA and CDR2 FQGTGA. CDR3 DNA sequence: TGTGCCAGCAGCTTAACGGGGAATCGCGCCTCTGGGGCCAACGTCCTGACTTTC. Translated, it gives CASSLTGNRASGANVLTF.

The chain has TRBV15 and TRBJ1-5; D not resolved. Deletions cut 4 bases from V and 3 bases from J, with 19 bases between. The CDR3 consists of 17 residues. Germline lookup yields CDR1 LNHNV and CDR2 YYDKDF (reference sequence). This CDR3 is CATSTAPDGGPNQPQHF. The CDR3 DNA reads TGTGCCACCAGCACCGCCCCGGACGGAGGGCCCAATCAGCCCCAGCATTTT.

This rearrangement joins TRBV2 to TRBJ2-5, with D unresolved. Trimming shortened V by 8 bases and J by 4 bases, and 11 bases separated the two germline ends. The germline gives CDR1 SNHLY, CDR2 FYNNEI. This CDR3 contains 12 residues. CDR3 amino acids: CASSGLPETQYF. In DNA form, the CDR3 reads TGTGCCAGCTCGGGCCTGCCAGAGACCCAGTACTTC.